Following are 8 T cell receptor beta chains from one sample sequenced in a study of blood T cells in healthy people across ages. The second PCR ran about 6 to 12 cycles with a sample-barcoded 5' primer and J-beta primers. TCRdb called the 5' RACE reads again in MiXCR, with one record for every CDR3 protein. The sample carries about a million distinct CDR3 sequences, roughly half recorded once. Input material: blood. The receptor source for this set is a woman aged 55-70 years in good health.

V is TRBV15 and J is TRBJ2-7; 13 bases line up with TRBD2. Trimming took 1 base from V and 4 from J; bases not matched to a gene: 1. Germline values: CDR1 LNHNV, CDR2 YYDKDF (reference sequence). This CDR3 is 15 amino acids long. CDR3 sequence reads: CATSRGGLAGYEQYF. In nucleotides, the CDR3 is TGTGCCACCAGCAGAGGGGGACTAGCGGGATACGAGCAGTACTTC.

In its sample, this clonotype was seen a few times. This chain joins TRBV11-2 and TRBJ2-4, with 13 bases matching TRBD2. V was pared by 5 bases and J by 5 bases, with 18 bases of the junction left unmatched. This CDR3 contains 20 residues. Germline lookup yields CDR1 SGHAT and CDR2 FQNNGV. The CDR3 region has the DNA TGTGCCAGCAGCCCCCACCTACTAGCGGGAGGGCTTTATATGGAAAACATTCAGTACTTC. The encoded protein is CASSPHLLAGGLYMENIQYF. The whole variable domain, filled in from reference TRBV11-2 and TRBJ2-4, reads EAGVAQSPRYKIIEKRQSVAFWCNPISGHATLYWYQQILGQGPKLLIQFQNNGVVDDSQLPKDRFSAERLKGVDSTLKIQPAKLEDSAVYLCASSPHLLAGGLYMENIQYFGAGTRLSVL.

The CDR3: CASSYDRVNNEQYF. The CDR3 coding sequence is TGTGCCAGCAGTTACGACAGGGTTAACAATGAGCAGTACTTC. This chain uses TRBV6-6 with TRBJ2-1; TRBD1 aligns across 7 bases. The DNA end is more similar to TRBJ2-7, so the J call may be wrong. Per the germline V gene, CDR1 is MNHNY and CDR2 is SVGAGI (reference sequence). CDR3 length: 14 residues.

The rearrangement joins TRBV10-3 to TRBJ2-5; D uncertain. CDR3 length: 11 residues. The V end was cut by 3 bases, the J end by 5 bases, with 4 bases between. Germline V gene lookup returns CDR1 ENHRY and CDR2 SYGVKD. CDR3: CAISDAETQYF. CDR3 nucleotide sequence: TGTGCCATCAGTGACGCTGAGACCCAGTACTTC.

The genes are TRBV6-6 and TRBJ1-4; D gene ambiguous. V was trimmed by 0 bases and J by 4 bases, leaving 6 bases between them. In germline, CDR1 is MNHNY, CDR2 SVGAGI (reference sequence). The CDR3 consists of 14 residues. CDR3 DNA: TGTGCCAGCAGTTACTCCCGGTATAATGAAAAACTGTTTTTT. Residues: CASSYSRYNEKLFF.

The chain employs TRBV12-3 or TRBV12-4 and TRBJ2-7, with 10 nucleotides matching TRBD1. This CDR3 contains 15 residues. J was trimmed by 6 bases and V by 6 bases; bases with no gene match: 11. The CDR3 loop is CASSPLGQGYFEQYF. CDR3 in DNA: TGTGCCAGCAGCCCACTGGGACAGGGGTATTTCGAGCAGTACTTC.

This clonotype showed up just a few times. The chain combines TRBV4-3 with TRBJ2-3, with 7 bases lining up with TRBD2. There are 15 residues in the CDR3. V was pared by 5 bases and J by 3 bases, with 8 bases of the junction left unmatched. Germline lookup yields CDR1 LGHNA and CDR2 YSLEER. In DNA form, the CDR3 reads TGCGCCAGCAGCGCGGGAGATGGTTGGACAGATACGCAGTATTTT. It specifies CASSAGDGWTDTQYF.

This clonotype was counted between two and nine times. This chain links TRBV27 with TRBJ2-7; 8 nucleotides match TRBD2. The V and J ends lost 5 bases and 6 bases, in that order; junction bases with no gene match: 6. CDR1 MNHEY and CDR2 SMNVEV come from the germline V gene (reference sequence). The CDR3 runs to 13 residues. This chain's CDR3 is CASSELAGFEQYF. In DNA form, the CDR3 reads TGTGCCAGCAGTGAGCTAGCGGGTTTCGAGCAGTACTTC.